The clone carrying this TCR beta chain was seen only once. Its antigen is not identified. This sample is part of a study of CD4+ T cells in melanoma. General study points: Reportedly, melanoma neoantigen-specific CD4+ T cells showed varied differentiation states.

V lost 0 bases and J 6 bases, leaving 3 bases between the germline ends. This CDR3 has 12 residues. Germline V gives CDR1 ENHRY, CDR2 SYGVKD. The protocol was immunoSEQ multiplex PCR, while the TCRdb copy is restricted to in-frame clones and leaves out a portion. This sample carries over 9,000 clones, roughly three quarters of them seen once, and the ten largest clones take roughly 9%. The chain couples TRBV10-3 to TRBJ1-5, with D uncertain. The origin of this receptor is a human donor with melanoma. Sample: cells from a culture (not recorded whether cultured in vitro). For the CDR3, the DNA is TGTGCCATCAGTGAGTCGGTTCAGCCCCAGCATTTT. Amino acids: CAISESVQPQHF.